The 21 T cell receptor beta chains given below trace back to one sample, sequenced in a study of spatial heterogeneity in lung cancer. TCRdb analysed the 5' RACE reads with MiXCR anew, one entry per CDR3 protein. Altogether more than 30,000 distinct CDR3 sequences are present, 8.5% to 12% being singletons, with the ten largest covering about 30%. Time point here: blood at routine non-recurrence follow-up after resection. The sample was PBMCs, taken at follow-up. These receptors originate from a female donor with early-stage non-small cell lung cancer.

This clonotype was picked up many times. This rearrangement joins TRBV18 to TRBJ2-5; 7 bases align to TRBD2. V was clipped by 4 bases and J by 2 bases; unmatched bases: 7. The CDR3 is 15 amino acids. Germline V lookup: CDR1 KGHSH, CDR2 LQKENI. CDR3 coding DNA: TGTGCCAGCTCACGACTCGCAGCGGGGCAAGAGACCCAGTACTTC. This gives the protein CASSRLAAGQETQYF.

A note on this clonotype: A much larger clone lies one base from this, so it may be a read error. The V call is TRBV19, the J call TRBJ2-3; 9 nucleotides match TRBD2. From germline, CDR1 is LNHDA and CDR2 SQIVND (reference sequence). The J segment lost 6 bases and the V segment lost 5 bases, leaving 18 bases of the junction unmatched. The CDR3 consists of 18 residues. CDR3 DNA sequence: TGTGCCAGTAGTCAGGGGAGAGCGGGGGGCCTTGAATTGGATACGCAGTATTTT. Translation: CASSQGRAGGLELDTQYF.

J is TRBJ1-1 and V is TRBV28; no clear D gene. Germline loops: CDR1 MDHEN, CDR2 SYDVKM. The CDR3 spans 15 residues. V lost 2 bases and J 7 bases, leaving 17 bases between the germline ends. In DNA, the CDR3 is TGTGCCAGCAGTTTAGGCGTCGAGGGTAAGGGTGAAGCTTTCTTT. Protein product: CASSLGVEGKGEAFF.

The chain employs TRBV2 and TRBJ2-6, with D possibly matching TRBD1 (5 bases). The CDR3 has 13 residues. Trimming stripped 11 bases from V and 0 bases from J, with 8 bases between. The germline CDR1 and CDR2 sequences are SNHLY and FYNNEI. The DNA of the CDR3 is TGTGCCGGACAACTCTCTGGGGCCAACGTCCTGACTTTC. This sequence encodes CAGQLSGANVLTF.

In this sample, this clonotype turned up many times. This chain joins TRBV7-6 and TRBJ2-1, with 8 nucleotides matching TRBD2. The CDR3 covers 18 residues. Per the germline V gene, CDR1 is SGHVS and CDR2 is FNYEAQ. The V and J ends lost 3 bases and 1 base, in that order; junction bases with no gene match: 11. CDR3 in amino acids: CASSFSQTSAESYNEQFF. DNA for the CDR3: TGTGCCAGCAGCTTCAGTCAGACTAGCGCTGAGTCCTACAATGAGCAGTTCTTC.

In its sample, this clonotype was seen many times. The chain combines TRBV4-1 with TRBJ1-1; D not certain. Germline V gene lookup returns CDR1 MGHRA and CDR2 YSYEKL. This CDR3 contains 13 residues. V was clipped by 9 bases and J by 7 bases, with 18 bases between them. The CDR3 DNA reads TGCGCCAGTGGAGGAGCCCGACTTGGTGAAGCTTTCTTT. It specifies CASGGARLGEAFF.

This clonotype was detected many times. CDR3 sequence: CASGTYEQYF. The CDR3 region has the DNA TGTGCCAGCGGTACCTACGAGCAGTACTTC. The rearrangement links TRBV25-1 to TRBJ2-7; D is uncertain. V dropped 8 bases and J dropped 2 bases, with 4 bases sitting between them. From germline, CDR1 is MGHDK and CDR2 SYGVNS. The CDR3 runs 10 residues.

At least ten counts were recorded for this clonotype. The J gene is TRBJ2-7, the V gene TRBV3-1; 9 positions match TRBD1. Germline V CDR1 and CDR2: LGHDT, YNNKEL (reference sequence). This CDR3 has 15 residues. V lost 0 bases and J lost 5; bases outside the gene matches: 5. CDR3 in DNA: TGTGCCAGCAGCCAAGAGGACAGGGGTTACGACGAGCAGTACTTC. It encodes CASSQEDRGYDEQYF.

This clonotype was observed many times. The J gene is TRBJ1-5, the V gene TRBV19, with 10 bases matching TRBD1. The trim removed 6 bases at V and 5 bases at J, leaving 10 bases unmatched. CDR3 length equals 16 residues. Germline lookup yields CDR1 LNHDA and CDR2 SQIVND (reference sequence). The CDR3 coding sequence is TGTGCCAGTAGCACTAGGGACAGGGGACTAGATCAGCCCCAGCATTTT. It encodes CASSTRDRGLDQPQHF.

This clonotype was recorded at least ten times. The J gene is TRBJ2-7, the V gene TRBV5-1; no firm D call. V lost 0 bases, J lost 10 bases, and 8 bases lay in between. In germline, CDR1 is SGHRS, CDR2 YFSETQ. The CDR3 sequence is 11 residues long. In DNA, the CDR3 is TGCGCCAGCAGCTTGGGGGCTGGTCAGTACTTC. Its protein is CASSLGAGQYF.

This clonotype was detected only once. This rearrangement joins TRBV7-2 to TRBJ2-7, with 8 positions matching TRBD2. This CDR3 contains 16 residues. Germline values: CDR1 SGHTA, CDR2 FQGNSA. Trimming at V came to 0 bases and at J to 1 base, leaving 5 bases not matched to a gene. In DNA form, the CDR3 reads TGTGCCAGCAGCTTAGCTAATATAGCGGGGTCCTACGAGCAGTACTTC. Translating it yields CASSLANIAGSYEQYF.

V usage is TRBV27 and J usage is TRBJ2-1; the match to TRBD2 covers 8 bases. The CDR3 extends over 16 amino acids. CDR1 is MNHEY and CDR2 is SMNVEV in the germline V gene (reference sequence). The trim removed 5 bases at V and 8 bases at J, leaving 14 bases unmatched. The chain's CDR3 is CASSLPPRGGSHEQFF. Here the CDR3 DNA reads TGTGCCAGCAGTCTCCCCCCCCGGGGGGGCTCGCATGAGCAGTTCTTC.

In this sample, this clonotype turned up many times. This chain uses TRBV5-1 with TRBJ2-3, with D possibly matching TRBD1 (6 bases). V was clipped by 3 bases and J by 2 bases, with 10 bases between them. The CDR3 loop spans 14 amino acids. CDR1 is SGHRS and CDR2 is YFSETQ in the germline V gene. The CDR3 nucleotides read TGCGCCAGCAGCTCAGGGGATTTCACAGATACGCAGTATTTT. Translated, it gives CASSSGDFTDTQYF.

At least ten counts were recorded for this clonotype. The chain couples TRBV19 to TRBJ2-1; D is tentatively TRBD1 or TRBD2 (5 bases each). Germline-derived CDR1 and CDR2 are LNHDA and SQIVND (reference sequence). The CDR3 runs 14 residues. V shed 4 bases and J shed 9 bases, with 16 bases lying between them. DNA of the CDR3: TGTGCCAGTAGTACCCGGGACCAAAGTCCTGAGCAGTTCTTC. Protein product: CASSTRDQSPEQFF.

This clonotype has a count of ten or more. The CDR3 is CSVEELTATSYEQYF. CDR3 in DNA: TGCAGCGTTGAAGAATTGACAGCTACGTCCTACGAGCAGTACTTC. The chain carries TRBV29-1 and TRBJ2-7; tentatively, D is TRBD1 (5 bases). The germline V gene has CDR1 SQVTM and CDR2 ANQGSEA. The CDR3 length is 15 residues. V lost 0 bases, J lost 1 base, and 13 bases lay in between.

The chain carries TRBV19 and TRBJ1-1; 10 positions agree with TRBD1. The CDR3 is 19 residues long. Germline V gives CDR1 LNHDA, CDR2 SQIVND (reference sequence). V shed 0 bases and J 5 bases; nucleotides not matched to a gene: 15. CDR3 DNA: TGTGCCAGTAGTATAGAGACCGACAGGGGGCGAATAGGAGGTACTGAAGCTTTCTTT. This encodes CASSIETDRGRIGGTEAFF.

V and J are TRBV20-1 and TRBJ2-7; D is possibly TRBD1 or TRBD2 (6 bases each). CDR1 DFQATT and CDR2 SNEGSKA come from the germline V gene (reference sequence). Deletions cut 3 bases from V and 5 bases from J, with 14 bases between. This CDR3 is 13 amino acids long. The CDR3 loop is CSASPGGKDEQYF. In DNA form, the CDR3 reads TGCAGTGCTAGTCCCGGGGGCAAGGACGAGCAGTACTTC.

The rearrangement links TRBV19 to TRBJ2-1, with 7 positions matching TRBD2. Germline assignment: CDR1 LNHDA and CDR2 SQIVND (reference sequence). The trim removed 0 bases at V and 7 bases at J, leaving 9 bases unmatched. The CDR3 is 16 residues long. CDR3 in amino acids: CASSIDPELARNEQFF. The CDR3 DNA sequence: TGTGCCAGTAGTATAGATCCGGAACTAGCGAGGAATGAGCAGTTCTTC.

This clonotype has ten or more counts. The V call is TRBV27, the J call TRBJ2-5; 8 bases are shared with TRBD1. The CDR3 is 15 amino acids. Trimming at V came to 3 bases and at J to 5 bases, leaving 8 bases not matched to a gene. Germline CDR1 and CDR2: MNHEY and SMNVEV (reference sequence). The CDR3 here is CASSFYDRGGETQYF. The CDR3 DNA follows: TGTGCCAGCAGTTTCTATGACAGGGGAGGCGAGACCCAGTACTTC.

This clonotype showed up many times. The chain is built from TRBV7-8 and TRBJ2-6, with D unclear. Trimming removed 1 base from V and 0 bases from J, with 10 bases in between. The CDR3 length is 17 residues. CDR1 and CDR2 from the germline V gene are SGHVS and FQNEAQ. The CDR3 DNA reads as TGTGCCAGCAGCTTAGGACTTACCAACTCTGGGGCCAACGTCCTGACTTTC. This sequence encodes CASSLGLTNSGANVLTF.

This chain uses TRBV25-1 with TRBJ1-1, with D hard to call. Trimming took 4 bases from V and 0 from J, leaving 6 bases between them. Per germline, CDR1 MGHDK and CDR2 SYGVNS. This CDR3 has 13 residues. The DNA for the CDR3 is TGTGCCAGCAGTGGCAGATTGAACACTGAAGCTTTCTTT. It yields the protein CASSGRLNTEAFF.